The 20 T cell receptor beta chains presented below share a single source sample, sequenced in a study of cytomegalovirus exposure and HLA in healthy donors. Sequencing used immunoSEQ multiplex PCR; TCRdb keeps in-frame clones, though not all of them. This sample carries about 120,000 clones, approximately 89% of them seen once, and the ten largest clones take 0.95% to 1.3%. Sequencing was carried out using PBMCs. The source of these receptors is a woman younger than 35 in good health and CMV-seronegative.

This clone was seen a handful of times. The gene calls are TRBV7-6 and TRBJ2-1, with 10 bases that match TRBD1. The CDR3 has 15 amino acids. Trimming cost V 5 bases and J 6 bases; bases outside gene matches: 7. Germline lookup yields CDR1 SGHVS and CDR2 FNYEAQ. The DNA of the CDR3 is TGTGCCAGCAGCAAGACAGGGGGCTGGGGCAATGAGCAGTTCTTC. Residues: CASSKTGGWGNEQFF.

The V gene is TRBV5-1, the J gene TRBJ1-2; a possible D gene is TRBD1 (5 bases). V lost 0 bases and J lost 4, with 13 bases in between. The CDR3 totals 15 residues. Germline V gene lookup returns CDR1 SGHRS and CDR2 YFSETQ. DNA for the CDR3: TGCGCCAGCAGCTTGGCCCCGGACACTGGCTATGGCTACACCTTC. This gives the protein CASSLAPDTGYGYTF.

The J gene is TRBJ2-5, the V gene TRBV27; 7 bases are a match to TRBD2. Germline CDR1 MNHEY, CDR2 SMNVEV (reference sequence). V lost 2 bases, J lost 3 bases, and 9 bases stayed unmatched. The CDR3 extends over 16 amino acids. CDR3 DNA: TGTGCCAGCAGTTTAGCGGCGGGAGTCCGCAAAGAGACCCAGTACTTC. It yields the protein CASSLAAGVRKETQYF.

V gene TRBV5-6 combines with J gene TRBJ2-3, with D possibly matching TRBD1 (6 bases). CDR3 size: 17 residues. Trimming removed 3 bases from V and 4 bases from J, with 21 bases in between. CDR1 is SGHDT and CDR2 is YYEEEE in the germline V gene. The CDR3 sequence: CASSSDVTGIGPDTQYF. CDR3 nucleotides: TGTGCCAGCAGCTCCGACGTAACAGGGATAGGGCCAGATACGCAGTATTTT.

The chain joins TRBV27 to TRBJ2-1, with 14 bases lining up with TRBD2. Trimming at V came to 6 bases and at J to 6 bases, leaving 7 bases not matched to a gene. The CDR3 is made up of 16 amino acids. Germline CDR1 is MNHEY and CDR2 is SMNVEV (reference sequence). Here the CDR3 reads CASRSLGTSGGNEQFF. The CDR3 DNA sequence: TGTGCCAGCAGATCTCTCGGGACTAGCGGGGGCAATGAGCAGTTCTTC.

The chain has TRBV6-5 and TRBJ1-2; no firm D call. V shed 1 base and J shed 4 bases, with 10 bases lying between them. The CDR3 loop spans 14 amino acids. The germline gives CDR1 MNHEY, CDR2 SVGAGI. This CDR3 is CASSYFKESYGYTF. In DNA, the CDR3 is TGTGCCAGCAGTTACTTCAAGGAGAGCTATGGCTACACCTTC.

The J gene is TRBJ1-2, the V gene TRBV6-1; D is possibly TRBD1 (6 bases). CDR1 is MNHNS, CDR2 SASEGT, per germline. V lost 2 bases and J 7 bases, leaving 11 bases between the germline ends. The CDR3 totals 13 residues. This CDR3 is CASSEQGLGGYTF. In DNA, the CDR3 is TGTGCCAGCAGTGAACAGGGGCTCGGTGGCTACACCTTC.

The chain links TRBV2 to TRBJ1-1; D ambiguous. Germline CDR1 reads SNHLY; CDR2 reads FYNNEI. Trimming cost V 5 bases and J 6 bases, with 22 bases left between them. There are 16 residues in the CDR3. As DNA, the CDR3 is TGTGCCAGCAGTTTTATTTTCGGGATGGGGAGGGCTGAAGCTTTCTTT. Translating gives CASSFIFGMGRAEAFF.

J is TRBJ2-1 and V is TRBV7-2; maybe TRBD2 (6 bases). Trimming shortened V by 2 bases and J by 16 bases, and 15 bases separated the two germline ends. This CDR3 contains 12 residues. Germline loops: CDR1 SGHTA, CDR2 FQGNSA. The CDR3 bases are TGTGCCAGCAGCTTATACGGGGACTTAGTTTTCTTC. Translation: CASSLYGDLVFF.

The V and J genes are TRBV5-6 and TRBJ2-7, with a tentative D call TRBD2 (6 bases). Germline-derived CDR1 and CDR2 are SGHDT and YYEEEE. V was cut by 4 bases and J by 0 bases, with 17 bases left in between. The length of the CDR3 is 16 residues. CDR3 nucleotides: TGTGCCAGCAGCGAAAACGGGACTCCCAACTCCTACGAGCAGTACTTC. This sequence encodes CASSENGTPNSYEQYF. The full variable domain, its missing parts supplied by reference TRBV5-6 and TRBJ2-7, is DAGVTQSPTHLIKTRGQQVTLRCSPKSGHDTVSWYQQALGQGPQFIFQYYEEEERQRGNFPDRFSGHQFPNYSSELNVNALLLGDSALYLCASSENGTPNSYEQYFGPGTRLTVT.

The chain links TRBV5-4 to TRBJ2-1, with TRBD2 matching 9 bases. The CDR3 is 17 residues long. Germline V gives CDR1 SGHNT, CDR2 YYREEE (reference sequence). The V and J ends lost 2 bases and 3 bases, in that order; junction bases with no gene match: 9. CDR3 sequence reads: CASSFDPSGANYNEQFF. The CDR3 DNA sequence: TGTGCCAGCAGCTTTGACCCTAGCGGGGCCAACTACAATGAGCAGTTCTTC.

The chain uses TRBV15 and TRBJ2-7; 11 bases are shared with TRBD2. Germline-derived CDR1 and CDR2 are LNHNV and YYDKDF (reference sequence). V shed 10 bases and J 0 bases; nucleotides not matched to a gene: 8. This CDR3 is 15 amino acids long. The CDR3 DNA reads as TGTGCCATCACGGAGGGACTAGCGGACTCCTACGAGCAGTACTTC. It encodes CAITEGLADSYEQYF.

This clone was detected a few times. Other DNA sequences in the sample encode the same CDR3. The gene calls are TRBV30 and TRBJ1-2; D gene unclear. The CDR3 contains 12 residues. Trimming removed 0 bases at V and 7 bases at J, with 9 bases between. The germline CDR1 and CDR2 sequences are GTSNPN and SVGIG (reference sequence). The CDR3 nucleotides are TGTGCCTGGAGTGTACAAAGAGGTGGCTACACCTTC. Translated, it gives CAWSVQRGGYTF.

V gene TRBV27 combines with J gene TRBJ2-1; D remains unclear. Trimming took 3 bases from V and 6 from J, leaving 9 bases between them. The CDR3 runs to 13 residues. The germline gives CDR1 MNHEY, CDR2 SMNVEV (reference sequence). CDR3 residues: CASSFLSTNEQFF. The CDR3 nucleotides are TGTGCCAGCAGTTTTTTGAGTACCAATGAGCAGTTCTTC.

J is TRBJ1-2 and V is TRBV5-1, with 8 positions matching TRBD1. The CDR3 length is 15 residues. Trimming took 0 bases from V and 6 from J; bases not matched to a gene: 7. CDR1 and CDR2 (germline): SGHRS, YFSETQ. CDR3 sequence reads: CASSLVRDRQNGYTF. The CDR3 DNA sequence: TGCGCCAGCAGCTTGGTCCGGGACAGGCAAAATGGCTACACCTTC. Based on the CDR3 plus reference TRBV5-1 and TRBJ1-2, the full variable domain is KAGVTQTPRYLIKTRGQQVTLSCSPISGHRSVSWYQQTPGQGLQFLFEYFSETQRNKGNFPGRFSGRQFSNSRSEMNVSTLELGDSALYLCASSLVRDRQNGYTFGSGTRLTVV.

A few counts support this clone. The chain uses TRBV19 and TRBJ1-6; weak D call: TRBD1 (6 bases). The CDR3 has 17 residues. V lost 5 bases and J 0 bases, leaving 14 bases between the germline ends. Looked up from germline, CDR1 is LNHDA and CDR2 is SQIVND (reference sequence). The CDR3 DNA reads TGTGCCAGTAGTGGGGACACCGAAAGCTCCTATAATTCACCCCTCCACTTT. This encodes CASSGDTESSYNSPLHF.

The chain links TRBV4-1 to TRBJ2-5; 13 bases align to TRBD2. Losses at the gene ends were 3 bases for V and 9 bases for J; bases not matched to a gene: 7. The CDR3 length is 15 residues. CDR1 is MGHRA and CDR2 is YSYEKL in the germline V gene. The CDR3 loop reads CASSQETSGGTAQYF. The CDR3 DNA is TGCGCCAGCAGCCAGGAGACTAGCGGGGGGACTGCCCAGTACTTC.

In the case of this clone: The sample holds other DNA sequences that translate to the same CDR3. This sequence joins TRBV10-2 and TRBJ1-1; D is perhaps TRBD1 (5 bases). CDR1 and CDR2 from the germline V gene are WSHSY and SAAADI. The CDR3 covers 13 residues. Trimming removed 3 bases from V and 2 bases from J, with 7 bases in between. The CDR3 loop reads CASSEDRNTEAFF. The DNA for the CDR3 is TGCGCCAGCAGTGAAGACAGAAACACTGAAGCTTTCTTT.

The chain combines TRBV15 with TRBJ2-2; D remains ambiguous. Germline V lookup: CDR1 LNHNV, CDR2 YYDKDF (reference sequence). The CDR3 covers 13 residues. Trimming pared 8 bases from V and 4 bases from J, leaving 11 bases between. The CDR3 nucleotides read TGTGCCACCTCCCAGGATTCCACCGGGGAGCTGTTTTTT. Its protein product is CATSQDSTGELFF. The full variable domain, rest sourced from reference TRBV15 and TRBJ2-2, is DAMVIQNPRYQVTQFGKPVTLSCSQTLNHNVMYWYQQKSSQAPKLLFHYYDKDFNNEADTPDNFQSRRPNTSFCFLDIRSPGLGDTAMYLCATSQDSTGELFFGEGSRLTVL.

This rearrangement joins TRBV4-3 to TRBJ2-4; 7 positions match TRBD2. The CDR3 is 16 amino acids. J was trimmed by 6 bases and V by 0 bases; bases with no gene match: 8. The germline V gene has CDR1 LGHNA and CDR2 YSLEER. The CDR3 region is CASSQDGAGAGNIQYF. The CDR3 DNA is TGCGCCAGCAGCCAAGATGGGGCGGGAGCGGGAAACATTCAGTACTTC.